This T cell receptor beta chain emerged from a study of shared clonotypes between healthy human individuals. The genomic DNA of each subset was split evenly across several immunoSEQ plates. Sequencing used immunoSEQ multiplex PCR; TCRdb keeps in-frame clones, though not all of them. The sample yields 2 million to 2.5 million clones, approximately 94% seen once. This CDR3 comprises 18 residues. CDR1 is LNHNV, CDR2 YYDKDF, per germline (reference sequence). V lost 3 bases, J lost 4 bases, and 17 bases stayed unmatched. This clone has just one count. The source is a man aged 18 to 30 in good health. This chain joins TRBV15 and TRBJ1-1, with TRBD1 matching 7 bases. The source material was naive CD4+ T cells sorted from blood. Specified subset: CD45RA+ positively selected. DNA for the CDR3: TGTGCCACCAGCAGGTGGACAGGAGTTATGGTGTCGAGCACTGAAGCTTTCTTT. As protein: CATSRWTGVMVSSTEAFF.